This TCR beta chain originates from a study of T cell repertoires in cytomegalovirus infection. Study context: CMV epitopes used comprised recently identified HLA-C-restricted ones and well-studied HLA-B-restricted ones. CMV infection and matching HLA type were both indicated by public TCR beta signatures.

Whole-study results and caveats: CMV-specific HLA-C-restricted TCR beta clonotypes dominated the ex vivo response. Adding up the frequency of public TCR beta families identified people who carried CMV plus the relevant HLA.

This clonotype was counted a few times. Its antigen is unknown. CDR3 length equals 17 residues. Germline lookup yields CDR1 MDHEN and CDR2 SYDVKM. Trimming shortened V by 8 bases and J by 6 bases, and 23 bases separated the two germline ends. TCRdb called the reads again in MiXCR, with one record for every CDR3 protein. Of approximately 120,000 distinct CDR3 sequences listed, 25% to 30% are singletons. The input for sequencing was CD8+ T cells from cultured PBMCs, taken from culture after CMV antigen stimulation. This receptor was taken from a human donor in good health (CMV status not recorded). Some clones in this sample may be carry-over from other donors' samples. The V and J genes are TRBV28 and TRBJ1-6; D not certain. The CDR3 sequence is CASVPPSLGRSNSPLHF. CDR3 sequence (DNA): TGTGCCAGCGTTCCCCCGTCTTTGGGCAGAAGTAATTCACCCCTCCACTTT. Variable domain in full (rest from reference TRBV28 and TRBJ1-6): DVKVTQSSRYLVKRTGEKVFLECVQDMDHENMFWYRQDPGLGLRLIYFSYDVKMKEKGDIPEGYSVSREKKERFSLILESASTNQTSMYLCASVPPSLGRSNSPLHFGNGTRLTVT.